This TCR beta chain is from a study of shared clonotypes between healthy human individuals. This CDR3 spans 14 amino acids. V shed 2 bases and J shed 0 bases, with 6 bases lying between them. CDR1 ENHRY and CDR2 SYGVKD come from the germline V gene. Produced via immunoSEQ multiplex PCR; TCRdb's table is partial and in-frame only. The sample consists of 1.4 million to 1.5 million clones, over 95% of them appearing once. This TCR was recovered from a man aged 25-45 years in good health. The chain has TRBV10-3 and TRBJ2-3; D remains unclear. Specimen: naive CD4+ T cells sorted from blood. Subset specified: CD45RA+ positively selected. The CDR3 spells CAISERSSTDTQYF. The DNA for the CDR3 is TGTGCCATCAGTGAGCGGTCTAGCACAGATACGCAGTATTTT.